A selection of T cell receptor beta chains follows, all from one sample in a study of Graves' ophthalmopathy and Graves' hyperthyroidism. TCRdb redid the calling of the multiplex PCR reads with MiXCR, one entry per CDR3 protein. The sample lists fewer than 400,000 distinct CDR3 sequences, about 16% occurring once. The sequenced sample consisted of peripheral blood. The origin of the receptors is a young woman with Graves' ophthalmopathy. The CDR3 runs from the conserved cysteine through the conserved F or W. Fields, in order: CDR3 length, J gene, V gene, D gene, clone size, CDR3 protein, CDR3 DNA. A D gene is named only where the DNA matches it firmly. The listing skips clone size in some rows; elsewhere it reads once, few, many or a size class.

>15|TRBJ2-7|TRBV28|NA|NA
CASSRPGSGVYEQYF
TGTGCCAGCAGTAGACCCGGCTCTGGGGTCTACGAGCAGTACTTC
>15|TRBJ2-2|TRBV28|NA|many
CASRPSDRNTGELFF
TGTGCCAGCAGACCCTCCGACAGGAACACCGGGGAGCTGTTTTTT
>12|TRBJ2-7|TRBV6-2/TRBV6-3|NA|NA
CASSYYAVEQYF
TGTGCCAGCAGTTACTATGCCGTCGAGCAGTACTTC
>17|TRBJ2-7|TRBV4-1|TRBD1|NA
CASSQMTPGTGAYEQYF
TGCGCCAGCAGCCAAATGACCCCCGGGACAGGGGCCTACGAGCAGTACTTC
>15|TRBJ1-2|TRBV7-8|NA|NA
CASSLMGGRSYGYTF
TGTGCCAGCAGCTTAATGGGCGGCAGATCTTATGGCTACACCTTC
>20|TRBJ1-1|TRBV4-2|NA|NA
CASSPKFNLRDRQSNTEAFF
TGTGCCAGCAGCCCAAAATTTAACCTCCGGGACCGACAATCGAACACTGAAGCTTTCTTT
>13|TRBJ2-5|TRBV6-2/TRBV6-3|NA|NA
CASSYSGPRAQYF
TGTGCCAGCAGTTACTCGGGGCCTAGGGCCCAGTACTTC
>19|TRBJ2-3|TRBV4-2|TRBD1|many
CASSPSFGDRERGTDTQYF
TGTGCCAGCAGCCCATCGTTCGGGGACAGGGAACGCGGCACAGATACGCAGTATTTT
>14|TRBJ1-1|TRBV19|NA|many
CASKLHRENTEAFF
TGTGCCAGCAAGCTACACCGTGAGAACACTGAAGCTTTCTTT
>17|TRBJ2-6|TRBV2|TRBD1|many
CASKPRTGPFGANVLTF
TGTGCCAGCAAACCGAGGACAGGTCCCTTCGGGGCCAACGTCCTGACTTTC
>15|TRBJ1-1|TRBV6-6|NA|many
CASSRGGAMNTEAFF
TGTGCCAGCAGCCGAGGGGGGGCCATGAACACTGAAGCTTTCTTT
>15|TRBJ2-7|TRBV6-2/TRBV6-3|NA|many
CASSYGRTGEYEQYF
TGTGCCAGCAGTTACGGGAGGACAGGAGAGTACGAGCAGTACTTC
>15|TRBJ1-5|TRBV6-2/TRBV6-3|NA|many
CASSGGWGTGQPQHF
TGTGCCAGCAGTGGAGGATGGGGAACGGGTCAGCCCCAGCATTTT
>16|TRBJ2-2|TRBV9|TRBD2|NA
CASSVGLAGGPGELFF
TGTGCCAGCAGCGTAGGTCTAGCGGGGGGGCCCGGGGAGCTGTTTTTT
>12|TRBJ2-7|TRBV11-2|NA|many
CASRHLDYEQYF
TGTGCCAGCAGGCACCTTGACTACGAGCAGTACTTC
>16|TRBJ2-7|TRBV11-2|TRBD2|many
CASSLGTSGRLGEQYF
TGTGCCAGCAGCTTAGGGACTAGCGGGAGACTAGGAGAGCAGTACTTC
>12|TRBJ2-7|TRBV29-1|NA|many
CSVVRVPGEQYF
TGCAGCGTTGTACGGGTTCCGGGCGAGCAGTACTTC
>13|TRBJ2-7|TRBV20-1|NA|many
CSANPGSNYEQYF
TGCAGTGCTAATCCGGGATCCAACTACGAGCAGTACTTC
>14|TRBJ2-5|TRBV7-2|NA|many
CASSLGTAGETQYF
TGTGCCAGCAGCTTAGGGACGGCCGGAGAGACCCAGTACTTC
>16|TRBJ1-5|TRBV19|NA|many
CASRNPGQGSNQPQHF
TGTGCCAGTAGAAACCCAGGGCAGGGTAGCAATCAGCCCCAGCATTTT
>16|TRBJ2-2|TRBV30|TRBD1|many
CAWSAMGQPNTGELFF
TGTGCCTGGAGTGCCATGGGACAGCCGAACACCGGGGAGCTGTTTTTT
>13|TRBJ2-5|TRBV28|NA|many
CASSPPTGETQYF
TGTGCCAGCAGTCCGCCGACAGGAGAGACCCAGTACTTC
>11|TRBJ2-7|TRBV6-1|TRBD1|NA
CASRTGSEQCF
TGTGCCAGCAGGACAGGGTCCGAGCAGTGCTTC
>15|TRBJ2-7|TRBV12-3/TRBV12-4|NA|many
CASSLLGGGSYEQYF
TGTGCCAGCAGTTTACTCGGGGGTGGGTCCTACGAGCAGTACTTC
>13|TRBJ1-6|TRBV7-2|NA|many
CASSQTTGSPLHF
TGTGCCAGCAGCCAGACGACGGGCTCCCCCCTCCACTTT
>14|TRBJ2-1|TRBV29-1|NA|many
CSVVRLEAYNEQFF
TGCAGCGTTGTAAGGCTCGAGGCCTACAATGAGCAGTTCTTC
>19|TRBJ2-2|TRBV15|TRBD2|many
CATSSTGLAGGPNTGELFF
TGTGCCACCAGCAGTACGGGACTAGCGGGAGGGCCGAACACCGGGGAGCTGTTTTTT
>13|TRBJ2-5|TRBV28|NA|few
CASSFQGQETQYF
TGTGCCAGCAGTTTCCAGGGACAAGAGACCCAGTACTTC
>14|TRBJ1-6|TRBV7-2|NA|NA
CASSLASPNSPLHF
TGTGCCAGCAGCTTGGCAAGTCCCAATTCACCCCTCCACTTT
>15|TRBJ1-6|TRBV5-1|NA|many
CANENRPGDNSPLHF
TGCGCCAACGAGAACAGGCCTGGAGATAATTCACCCCTCCACTTT
>14|TRBJ2-5|TRBV28|TRBD2|many
CASISGGGSETQYF
TGTGCCAGCATCTCTGGGGGGGGATCCGAGACCCAGTACTTC
>14|TRBJ1-1|TRBV4-1|NA|many
CASSLSTGIAEAFF
TGCGCCAGCAGCCTATCGACAGGAATCGCTGAAGCTTTCTTT
>14|TRBJ1-2|TRBV12-3/TRBV12-4|NA|many
CATDGAPSNYGYTF
TGTGCCACCGACGGGGCCCCCTCTAACTATGGCTACACCTTC
>16|TRBJ1-1|TRBV6-5|NA|many
CASSFLSTLGNTEAFF
TGTGCCAGCAGTTTTCTGTCGACGTTAGGGAACACTGAAGCTTTCTTT
>17|TRBJ2-4|TRBV7-2|TRBD2|many
CASSPLAGVLSKNIQYF
TGTGCCAGCAGCCCTCTAGCGGGAGTTCTGTCTAAAAACATTCAGTACTTC
>14|TRBJ2-7|TRBV7-8|NA|NA
CASSLGGTRDEQYF
TGTGCCAGCAGCTTAGGAGGGACGCGGGACGAGCAGTACTTC
>20|TRBJ2-6|TRBV25-1|NA|many
CASSPTHKVDPRSGANVLTF
TGTGCCAGCAGTCCGACACACAAGGTGGATCCTCGGTCTGGGGCCAACGTCCTGACTTTC
>14|TRBJ2-7|TRBV10-1|TRBD1|many
CASSKTGTAYEQYF
TGCGCCAGCAGTAAAACCGGGACAGCTTACGAGCAGTACTTC
>13|TRBJ2-7|TRBV12-3/TRBV12-4|NA|many
CASSFPEGGEQYF
TGTGCCAGCAGTTTTCCGGAGGGGGGCGAGCAGTACTTC
>13|TRBJ2-7|TRBV19|NA|many
CAASMRYLGEQYF
TGTGCCGCTTCGATGAGGTATTTAGGCGAGCAGTACTTC
>16|TRBJ1-5|TRBV2|NA|many
CASSPPGTFHNQPQHF
TGTGCCAGCAGTCCTCCTGGGACCTTTCACAATCAGCCCCAGCATTTT
>17|TRBJ2-3|TRBV13|TRBD1|many
CASSLEGTGDSTDTQYF
TGTGCCAGCAGCTTAGAAGGGACAGGGGATAGCACAGATACGCAGTATTTT
>13|TRBJ1-1|TRBV29-1|TRBD1|many
CSASGGGNTEAFF
TGCAGCGCATCAGGGGGCGGTAACACTGAAGCTTTCTTT
>16|TRBJ2-7|TRBV15|NA|few
CATSFPGHSDRYEQYF
TGTGCCACCAGCTTTCCGGGACATTCGGACCGATACGAGCAGTACTTC
>18|TRBJ1-1|TRBV5-1|NA|many
CASSLVPGALVVNTEAFF
TGCGCCAGCAGCTTGGTCCCGGGGGCTTTGGTCGTGAACACTGAAGCTTTCTTT